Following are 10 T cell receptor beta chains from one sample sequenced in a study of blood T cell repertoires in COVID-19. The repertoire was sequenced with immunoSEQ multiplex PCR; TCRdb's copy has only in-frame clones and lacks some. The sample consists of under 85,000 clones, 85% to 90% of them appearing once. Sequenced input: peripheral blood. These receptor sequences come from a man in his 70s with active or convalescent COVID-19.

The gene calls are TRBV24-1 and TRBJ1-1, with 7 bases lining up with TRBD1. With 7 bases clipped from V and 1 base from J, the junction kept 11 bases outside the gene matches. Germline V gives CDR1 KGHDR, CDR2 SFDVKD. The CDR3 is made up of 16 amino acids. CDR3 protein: CATSLEPGQRNTEAFF. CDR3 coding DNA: TGTGCCACCAGCTTAGAACCGGGACAGAGGAACACTGAAGCTTTCTTT.

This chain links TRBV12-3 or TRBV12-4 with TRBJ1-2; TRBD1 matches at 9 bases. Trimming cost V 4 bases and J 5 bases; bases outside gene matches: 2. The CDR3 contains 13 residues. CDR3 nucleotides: TGTGCCAGCAGTTCCGGACAGGGGTATGGCTACACCTTC. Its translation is CASSSGQGYGYTF.

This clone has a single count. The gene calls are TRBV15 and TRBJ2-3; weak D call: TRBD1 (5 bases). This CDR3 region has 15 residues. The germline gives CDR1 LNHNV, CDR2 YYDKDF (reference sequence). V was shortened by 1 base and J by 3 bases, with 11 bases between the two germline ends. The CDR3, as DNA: TGTGCCACCAGCAGAGTTTTCCAGGGTACAGATACGCAGTATTTT. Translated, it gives CATSRVFQGTDTQYF.

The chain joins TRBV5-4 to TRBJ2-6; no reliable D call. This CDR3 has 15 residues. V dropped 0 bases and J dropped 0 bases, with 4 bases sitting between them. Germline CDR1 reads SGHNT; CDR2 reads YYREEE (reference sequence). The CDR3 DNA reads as TGTGCCAGCAGCTTGGGGAGCTCTGGGGCCAACGTCCTGACTTTC. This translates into CASSLGSSGANVLTF.

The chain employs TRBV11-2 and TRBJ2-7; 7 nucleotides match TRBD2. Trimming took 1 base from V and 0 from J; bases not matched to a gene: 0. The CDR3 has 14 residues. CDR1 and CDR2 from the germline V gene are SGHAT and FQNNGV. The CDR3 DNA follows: TGTGCCAGCAGCTTAGGCGGGAGCTCCTACGAGCAGTACTTC. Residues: CASSLGGSSYEQYF.

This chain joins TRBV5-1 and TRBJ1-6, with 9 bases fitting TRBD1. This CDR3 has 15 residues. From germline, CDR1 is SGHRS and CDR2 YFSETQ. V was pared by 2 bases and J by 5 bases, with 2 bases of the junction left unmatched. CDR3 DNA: TGCGCCAGCAGCTTCCGGGACAGGGATAATTCACCCCTCCACTTT. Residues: CASSFRDRDNSPLHF.

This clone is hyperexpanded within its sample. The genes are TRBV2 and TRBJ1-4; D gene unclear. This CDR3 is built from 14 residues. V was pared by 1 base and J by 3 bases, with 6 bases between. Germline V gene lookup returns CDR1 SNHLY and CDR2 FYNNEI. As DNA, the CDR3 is TGTGCCAGCAGTGAAGGGAGGGCTAATGAAAAACTGTTTTTT. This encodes CASSEGRANEKLFF.

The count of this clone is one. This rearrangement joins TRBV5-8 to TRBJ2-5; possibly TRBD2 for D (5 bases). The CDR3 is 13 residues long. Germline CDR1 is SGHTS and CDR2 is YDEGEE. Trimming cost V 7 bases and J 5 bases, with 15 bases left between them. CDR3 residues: CASGRGFRETQYF. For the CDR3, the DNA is TGTGCCAGCGGGAGAGGATTTCGGGAGACCCAGTACTTC.

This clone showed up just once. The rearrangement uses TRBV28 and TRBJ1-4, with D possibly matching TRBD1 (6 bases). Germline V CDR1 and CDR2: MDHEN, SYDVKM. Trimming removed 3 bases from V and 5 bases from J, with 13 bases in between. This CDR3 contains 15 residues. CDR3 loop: CASSFGGALNEKLFF. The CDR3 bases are TGTGCCAGCAGTTTTGGGGGGGCCTTAAATGAAAAACTGTTTTTT.

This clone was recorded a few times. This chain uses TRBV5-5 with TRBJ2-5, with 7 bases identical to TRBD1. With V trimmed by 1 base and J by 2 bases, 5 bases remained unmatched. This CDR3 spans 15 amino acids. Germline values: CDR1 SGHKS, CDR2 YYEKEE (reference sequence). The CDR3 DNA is TGTGCCAGCAGCTTGATCACAGGGGATCAAGAGACCCAGTACTTC. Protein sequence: CASSLITGDQETQYF.